The T cell receptor beta chain described here comes from a study of T cells in Graves' hyperthyroidism and ophthalmopathy. Findings and limits, study-wide: Most clonotypes expanded in thyroid above 0.001 were likewise present in blood.

The CDR3 spans 14 residues. From germline, CDR1 is SGHRS and CDR2 YFSETQ. With 5 bases removed from V and 5 bases from J, the gap between germline ends came to 16 bases. RNA transcripts gave rise to amplified TCR beta CDR3 regions. Initially, a first-round RT-PCR of the TCR CDR3 employed the HTBI primer set. TCRdb reanalysed the multiplex PCR reads using MiXCR and keeps one entry per CDR3 protein. This sample has about 320,000 distinct CDR3 sequences; roughly 17% occur once, and the top ten carry around 34%. This clonotype has a count of ten or more. What it binds is not known. An absence of ophthalmopathy progression within 18 months meant stable Graves' hyperthyroidism.

This receptor was obtained from a man aged 30 to 39 with Graves' hyperthyroidism. Source material: blood. V usage is TRBV5-1 and J usage is TRBJ1-1; no clear D gene. CDR3 in DNA: TGCGCCAGCAGAAACCAACAAGGGCGGACTGAAGCTTTCTTT. Its protein product is CASRNQQGRTEAFF.